This TCR beta chain was recorded in a study of regulatory T cells in long-lasting Graves disease. Study at large: Antithyroid drug exposure in newly diagnosed Graves' patients had lasted under 3 months. Whole-study results and caveats: Researchers reported studying only peripheral blood, not thyroid tissue. Newly diagnosed patients shared 850 to 1,000 public clonotypes; persistent patients shared under 3,000.

Library construction for TCR beta used iRepertoire HTBI primers and Arm-PCR of CDR3 regions. TCRdb independently ran MiXCR on the multiplex PCR reads; one entry per CDR3 protein. The repertoire holds over 200,000 distinct CDR3 sequences, with roughly 18% as singletons. The length of the CDR3 is 17 residues. The ends lost 5 bases at V and 1 base at J; junction bases unmatched: 8. CDR1 is MNHEY and CDR2 is SVGEGT in the germline V gene. On this clonotype: Its antigen is as yet unknown.

As for time point: newly diagnosed GD, antithyroid drugs for less than 3 months. The TCR library was made from RNA that had been extracted from PBMCs in TRIzol. The sequence derives from a female donor with Graves disease. The chain employs TRBV6-2 or TRBV6-3 and TRBJ2-1, with 10 bases identical to TRBD2. The sequencing used peripheral blood mononuclear cells (PBMCs), collected at new diagnosis, from a patient treated with antithyroid drugs. This chain's CDR3 is CASSTPSGSPSYNEQFF. CDR3 in DNA: TGTGCCAGCAGTACCCCTAGCGGGAGCCCTTCCTACAATGAGCAGTTCTTC.